This T cell receptor beta chain appears in the sequencing data of a study of blood T cell repertoires in COVID-19. Study-wide background: The United States, Italy and Spain provided the acute and convalescent COVID-19 samples. Sample material is recorded as cDNA or gDNA derived from T cells, B-cell-depleted T cells, or PBMCs.

As originally analysed: Reference gene primer amplification gave estimated nucleated cell counts. Some clones are missing from TCRdb's copy, which holds only in-frame ones; the method was immunoSEQ multiplex PCR. The V and J calls and clone size were taken over from that table, and D and trimming were inferred from the DNA. The table shows around 200,000 clones, with approximately 86% occurring only once. This receptor was identified in a man aged 65 to 85 with acute or convalescent COVID-19. The specimen sequenced was peripheral blood.

CDR3 in DNA: TGCGCCAGCAGCCGACAGGGACTAGCGGGGAGCCAAGAGACCCAGTACTTC. As protein: CASSRQGLAGSQETQYF. The genes are TRBV5-1 and TRBJ2-5, with 13 bases aligning to TRBD2. Germline CDR1 and CDR2: SGHRS and YFSETQ. The CDR3 covers 17 residues. Losses at the gene ends were 4 bases for V and 1 base for J; bases not matched to a gene: 7.